Included here is one T cell receptor beta chain sequence, with context. V shed 7 bases and J 5 bases; nucleotides not matched to a gene: 13. Germline V gives CDR1 SNHLY, CDR2 FYNNEI. The CDR3 is 15 residues long. This entry belongs to a study of shared clonotypes between healthy human individuals. Several immunoSEQ plates received, in even portions, the genomic DNA of each subset. Libraries were prepared by immunoSEQ multiplex PCR; TCRdb keeps only in-frame clonotypes and omits some of them. The sample lists some 2,500,000 clones; roughly 93% were seen once. The receptor comes from a man aged 18-30 years in good health. Some clones in this sample may be carry-over from other donors' samples. The sample taken for sequencing was naive CD4+ T cells from PBMCs. Subset defined: CD45RA+ positively selected. V is TRBV2 and J is TRBJ2-5; TRBD2 agrees at 7 bases. As DNA, the CDR3 is TGTGCCAGCATTGGTGGCGGGAGAGTGAGGGAGACCCAGTACTTC. Encoded protein: CASIGGGRVRETQYF. Filled out from reference TRBV2 and TRBJ2-5, the complete variable domain reads EPEVTQTPSHQVTQMGQEVILRCVPISNHLYFYWYRQILGQKVEFLVSFYNNEISEKSEIFDDQFSVERPDGSNFTLKIRSTKLEDSAMYFCASIGGGRVRETQYFGPGTRLLVL.